What follows describes a single T cell receptor (beta chain). Germline V lookup: CDR1 SEHNR, CDR2 FQNEAQ (reference sequence). This CDR3 spans 14 amino acids. The V end was cut by 5 bases, the J end by 4 bases, with 14 bases between. Study processing details: Researchers report that nucleated cell counts were estimated from reference gene primer amplification. Assay: immunoSEQ multiplex PCR; the TCRdb copy retains only in-frame clones and omits some. The V and J calls and clone size are taken from that table; D and trimming were inferred from the DNA. The table includes approximately 280,000 clones, roughly 90% detected once. The sample is drawn from a study of blood T cell repertoires in COVID-19. Study background: The United States, Italy and Spain were the sources of the acute and convalescent COVID-19 samples. PBMCs, B-cell-depleted T cells, or T cells were the source of the cDNA or gDNA that made up the material.

The sample taken for sequencing was peripheral blood. V usage is TRBV7-9 and J usage is TRBJ1-2; no definite D call. The sequence derives from a man aged 50 to 60 with acute or convalescent COVID-19. CDR3: CASSPSPGIYGYTF. In DNA form, the CDR3 reads TGTGCCAGCAGCCCCTCCCCGGGGATCTATGGCTACACCTTC.